This TCR beta chain was sequenced during a study of cytomegalovirus exposure and HLA in healthy donors. Whole-study results and caveats: For TCR beta chains, V- and J-gene trimming was later linked to a missense DCLRE1C variant.

The table lists this clone with a few counts. Its antigen remains unknown. The study ran its PCR with 60 Vbeta and 13 Jbeta primers. Clones were sequenced by immunoSEQ multiplex PCR, and TCRdb holds only the in-frame ones, with some missing. The data show under 200,000 clones, with approximately 84% seen just once and about 2.6% held by the top ten. The CDR3 sequence is 14 residues long. V was pared by 4 bases and J by 6 bases, with 3 bases of the junction left unmatched. Germline V gene sequence: CDR1 MNHEY, CDR2 SVGAGI. The sample comprised PBMCs. This chain links TRBV6-5 with TRBJ2-3; 11 nucleotides align to TRBD2. This receptor was obtained from a woman aged 45 to 65 in good health and CMV-seropositive. This chain's CDR3 is CASSWASGGDTQYF. CDR3 nucleotide sequence: TGTGCCAGCAGTTGGGCTAGCGGGGGGGATACGCAGTATTTT.